This note documents a single TCR beta chain sequence. Its antigen is unidentified. These data originate in a study of shared clonotypes between healthy human individuals. Study summary: The donor pool was made up of two women and three men aged 18 to 49. CD4 naive and CD4 memory each took three plates per donor, while CD8 naive took two and CD8 memory one.

Using immunoSEQ multiplex PCR, the repertoire was profiled, and TCRdb retains in-frame clones only, with some absent. This sample has 780,000 or so clones; around 70% occur once, and the top ten carry about 1.7%. General observations from the study: Sequencing depth was expected to affect clonotype sharing among donors.

Sequenced sample: memory CD4+ T cells sorted from blood. Subset indicated: CD45RA-negative fraction. This clonotype was sampled from a woman in her 30s in good health.

The CDR3 reads CASSWTSGGLDTQYF. CDR3 bases: TGTGCCAGCAGCTGGACTAGCGGGGGCTTAGATACGCAGTATTTT. V and J are TRBV7-9 and TRBJ2-3; TRBD2 aligns across 13 bases. The V gene end was trimmed by 4 bases and the J gene end by 5 bases; junction bases not matched to a gene: 3. The germline CDR1 and CDR2 sequences are SEHNR and FQNEAQ (reference sequence). The CDR3 runs 15 residues.